Detailed here is one T cell receptor (beta chain). This record belongs to a study of cytomegalovirus exposure and HLA in healthy donors. The germline V and J ends were trimmed by 8 bases and 10 bases, with 23 bases remaining between them. The CDR3 loop spans 14 amino acids. CDR1 and CDR2 from the germline V gene are WSHSY and SAAADI. The PCR contained 60 Vbeta and 13 Jbeta primers. The assay was immunoSEQ multiplex PCR, and TCRdb's table has in-frame clones only and misses some. The sample gives more than 130,000 clones, about 80% of which show up once; around 4.9% is in the top ten. The TCR was taken from a male donor in good health and CMV-seronegative. The chain joins TRBV10-2 to TRBJ1-2; TRBD1 is a possible D gene (5 bases). Material: PBMCs. CDR3 residues: CASRGDGPKDDYTF. DNA for the CDR3: TGCGCCAGCCGGGGGGACGGGCCTAAGGATGACTACACCTTC.